These 20 T cell receptor beta chains share one sample of origin, sequenced in a study of cytomegalovirus exposure and HLA in healthy donors. Measured with immunoSEQ multiplex PCR; TCRdb has only the in-frame clones, and not every one. Here the sample spans some 340,000 clones, roughly 87% being singletons. The sample was PBMCs. All receptors derive from a woman aged 25 to 39 in good health and CMV-seropositive.

The chain links TRBV4-3 to TRBJ2-3, with D maybe TRBD2 (6 bases). Trimming took 1 base from V and 0 from J, leaving 11 bases between them. The CDR3 runs to 16 residues. CDR1 is LGHNA, CDR2 YSLEER, per germline. CDR3 sequence reads: CASSQGFAGSTDTQYF. The DNA of the CDR3 is TGCGCCAGCAGCCAAGGTTTCGCGGGGAGCACAGATACGCAGTATTTT.

Of note for this clone: A much larger clonotype is one base distant, so this may be a read error. At the DNA level, this CDR3 is encoded by other sequences in the same sample as well. The chain uses TRBV5-6 and TRBJ1-5; D ambiguous. In germline, CDR1 is SGHDT, CDR2 YYEEEE. The CDR3 spans 14 residues. The CDR3 spells CASSFGFPNQPQHF. The CDR3 bases are TGTGCCAGCAGCTTCGGATTCCCAAATCAACCCCAGCATTTT.

The gene calls are TRBV9 and TRBJ1-5; perhaps TRBD1 as D (6 bases). The germline V and J ends were trimmed by 4 bases and 3 bases, with 14 bases remaining between them. The CDR3 totals 15 residues. Germline V gene lookup returns CDR1 SGDLS and CDR2 YYNGEE. CDR3 amino acids: CASSRDTGHNQPQHF. The CDR3 DNA reads TGTGCCAGCAGCCGGGACACGGGGCACAATCAGCCCCAGCATTTT. The full variable domain, rest sourced from reference TRBV9 and TRBJ1-5, is DSGVTQTPKHLITATGQRVTLRCSPRSGDLSVYWYQQSLDQGLQFLIQYYNGEERAKGNILERFSAQQFPDLHSELNLSSLELGDSALYFCASSRDTGHNQPQHFGDGTRLSIL.

The chain employs TRBV25-1 and TRBJ2-7; 10 bases agree with TRBD1. The junction had 8 bases not matched to a gene; V was cut back by 5 bases and J by 4 bases. In germline, CDR1 is MGHDK, CDR2 SYGVNS. The CDR3 is 15 amino acids. The CDR3 region has the DNA TGTGCCAGCAGTAAGGGACCGGGACAGGGGTACGAGCAGTACTTC. This codes for CASSKGPGQGYEQYF.

V gene TRBV30 combines with J gene TRBJ2-7; TRBD1 matches 7 bases. Per germline, CDR1 GTSNPN and CDR2 SVGIG (reference sequence). The CDR3 is 12 amino acids. J gave up 6 bases and V 1 base, and 3 bases lay outside the gene matches. CDR3 loop: CAWSADRVEQYF. CDR3 DNA sequence: TGTGCCTGGAGTGCCGACAGGGTCGAGCAGTACTTC.

The chain couples TRBV6-1 to TRBJ1-4, with 8 positions matching TRBD1. Germline V gives CDR1 MNHNS, CDR2 SASEGT. Trimming removed 4 bases from V and 6 bases from J; junction bases left unmatched: 7. The CDR3 has 15 residues. The CDR3 sequence is CASSAQGAGDEKLFF. CDR3 sequence (DNA): TGTGCCAGCAGTGCCCAGGGGGCCGGAGATGAAAAACTGTTTTTT.

V gene TRBV6-6 combines with J gene TRBJ1-1; D gene uncertain. The ends were cut back, 6 bases at V and 0 bases at J, with 14 bases in the middle. The CDR3 spans 15 residues. CDR1 is MNHNY, CDR2 SVGAGI, per germline (reference sequence). The CDR3 loop reads CASSPGRIMNTEAFF. As DNA, the CDR3 is TGTGCCAGCAGCCCTGGGCGAATCATGAACACTGAAGCTTTCTTT.

The chain combines TRBV5-1 with TRBJ2-5; D gene uncertain. From germline, CDR1 is SGHRS and CDR2 YFSETQ. The CDR3 contains 15 residues. V gave up 3 bases and J gave up 2 bases, with 14 bases separating them. In DNA form, the CDR3 reads TGCGCCAGCAGCTCTAGGGTCGATGCACAAGAGACCCAGTACTTC. Translated, it gives CASSSRVDAQETQYF.

J is TRBJ1-1 and V is TRBV2, with unresolved D. CDR1 and CDR2 (germline): SNHLY, FYNNEI. V was shortened by 6 bases and J by 4 bases, with 9 bases between the two germline ends. The CDR3 covers 12 residues. In DNA form, the CDR3 reads TGTGCCAGCAGGGGGAGGTCCACTGAAGCTTTCTTT. Translation: CASRGRSTEAFF.

The V gene is TRBV18, the J gene TRBJ2-7, with 10 bases fitting TRBD1. J lost 3 bases, V lost 5 bases, and 10 bases had no gene match. CDR1 and CDR2 from the germline V gene are KGHSH and LQKENI. The CDR3 is 16 residues long. CDR3 sequence reads: CASSVRIGTGVYEQYF. As DNA, the CDR3 is TGTGCCAGCTCAGTCCGGATTGGGACAGGGGTCTACGAGCAGTACTTC.

The chain couples TRBV5-1 to TRBJ2-1; 8 positions agree with TRBD2. J lost 8 bases, V lost 3 bases, and 7 bases had no gene match. Per the germline V gene, CDR1 is SGHRS and CDR2 is YFSETQ. The CDR3 spans 14 residues. CDR3 region: CASSSGVTSDEQFF. CDR3 in DNA: TGCGCCAGCAGCTCAGGGGTGACTAGCGATGAGCAGTTCTTC.

V usage is TRBV5-1 and J usage is TRBJ1-1, with D unclear. CDR1 and CDR2 from the germline V gene are SGHRS and YFSETQ. The CDR3 length is 13 residues. Trimming shortened V by 7 bases and J by 1 base, and 11 bases separated the two germline ends. The CDR3 reads CASCQDGNTEAFF. CDR3 nucleotide sequence: TGCGCCAGCTGCCAGGACGGGAACACTGAAGCTTTCTTT. Supplemented by reference TRBV5-1 and TRBJ1-1, the full variable domain reads KAGVTQTPRYLIKTRGQQVTLSCSPISGHRSVSWYQQTPGQGLQFLFEYFSETQRNKGNFPGRFSGRQFSNSRSEMNVSTLELGDSALYLCASCQDGNTEAFFGQGTRLTVV.

V is TRBV5-4 and J is TRBJ2-7; D is unclear. Germline V gene data show CDR1 as SGHNT and CDR2 as YYREEE (reference sequence). V shed 6 bases and J shed 7 bases, with 17 bases lying between them. The CDR3 sequence is 13 residues long. CDR3 loop: CASTFSGSREQYF. The CDR3 DNA follows: TGTGCCAGCACCTTCAGTGGTTCTCGTGAGCAGTACTTC.

The V call is TRBV5-1, the J call TRBJ2-3; a weak D match, TRBD1 (5 bases). This CDR3 has 16 amino acids. Germline lookup yields CDR1 SGHRS and CDR2 YFSETQ. The V and J ends lost 5 bases and 2 bases respectively, with 18 bases between them. CDR3 region: CASSVGFDSLTDTQYF. DNA for the CDR3: TGCGCCAGCAGTGTCGGTTTCGACAGCCTCACAGATACGCAGTATTTT. Variable domain in full (rest from reference TRBV5-1 and TRBJ2-3): KAGVTQTPRYLIKTRGQQVTLSCSPISGHRSVSWYQQTPGQGLQFLFEYFSETQRNKGNFPGRFSGRQFSNSRSEMNVSTLELGDSALYLCASSVGFDSLTDTQYFGPGTRLTVL.

V and J are TRBV28 and TRBJ2-7; possible D gene TRBD1, 6 bases. The CDR3 is 16 residues long. V was clipped by 6 bases and J by 3 bases, with 21 bases between them. CDR1 MDHEN and CDR2 SYDVKM come from the germline V gene. The CDR3 reads CASSNIQGSAFYEQYF. CDR3 bases: TGTGCCAGCAGCAACATTCAGGGGTCAGCTTTCTACGAGCAGTACTTC.

The genes are TRBV28 and TRBJ2-7; 8 bases are a match to TRBD1. Germline CDR1 and CDR2: MDHEN and SYDVKM. J gave up 3 bases and V 5 bases, and 12 bases lay outside the gene matches. This CDR3 is 16 amino acids long. CDR3 amino acids: CASSGGWDRPVYEQYF. The CDR3 DNA is TGTGCCAGCAGTGGGGGGTGGGACAGGCCCGTCTACGAGCAGTACTTC.

The rearrangement links TRBV5-1 to TRBJ2-3; tentatively, D is TRBD1 or TRBD2 (5 bases each). Trimming left V 6 bases short and J 4 bases short, with 24 bases between. Germline V gene data show CDR1 as SGHRS and CDR2 as YFSETQ. The CDR3 has 17 amino acids. The CDR3 sequence: CASNPRARGAKADTQYF. The DNA for the CDR3 is TGCGCCAGCAACCCCCGAGCCCGAGGGGCGAAGGCAGATACGCAGTATTTT.

This chain uses TRBV30 with TRBJ1-4; 9 bases are shared with TRBD1. V shed 3 bases and J 5 bases; nucleotides not matched to a gene: 4. The CDR3 spans 14 residues. Per the germline V gene, CDR1 is GTSNPN and CDR2 is SVGIG (reference sequence). CDR3: CAWRSGTGNEKLFF. The CDR3 DNA follows: TGTGCCTGGAGGTCTGGGACAGGGAATGAAAAACTGTTTTTT.

This chain joins TRBV15 and TRBJ1-1; no clear D. Germline V gene sequence: CDR1 LNHNV, CDR2 YYDKDF (reference sequence). V gave up 1 base and J gave up 1 base, with 7 bases separating them. The CDR3 consists of 14 residues. In nucleotides, the CDR3 is TGTGCCACCAGCAGAGGGACCGCGAACACTGAAGCTTTCTTT. Translated, it gives CATSRGTANTEAFF.

The chain combines TRBV7-6 with TRBJ2-3; D is unclear. There are 13 residues in the CDR3. Trimming took off 4 bases at V and 2 bases at J, with 7 bases between the two ends. From germline, CDR1 is SGHVS and CDR2 FNYEAQ. The CDR3: CASSSGNTDTQYF. The CDR3, as DNA: TGTGCCAGCAGCTCAGGAAACACAGATACGCAGTATTTT.